A selection of T cell receptor beta chains follows, all from one sample in a study of cytotoxic CD8 clonotypes in ibrutinib-treated CLL. Only in-frame clones appear in the TCRdb table, and some are missing; sequencing was by immunoSEQ multiplex PCR. This table holds 150,000 to 200,000 clones, more than 80% found once. The source was PBMCs, collected after 24 months of ibrutinib treatment. Receptors were obtained from a human donor with chronic lymphocytic leukemia. CDR3s include the opening cysteine and the closing phenylalanine or tryptophan. The D gene is left open where the match is weak. The size of a clone is reported for some rows only, either as once, few or many, or as a class for expanded clones.

j_call: TRBJ1-2
d_call: TRBD1
v_call: TRBV2
clone_size: -
cdr3_nt: TGTGCCAGCAGTGACGGACAGGTCGGCAACTATGGCTACACCTTC
cdr3_aa: CASSDGQVGNYGYTF

j_call: TRBJ2-7
d_call: -
v_call: TRBV2
clone_size: -
cdr3_nt: TGTGCCAGCAGTGATGCCTACGAGCAGTACTTC
cdr3_aa: CASSDAYEQYF

j_call: TRBJ2-2
d_call: TRBD2
v_call: TRBV18
clone_size: -
cdr3_nt: TGTGCCAGCTCACCACGGACTAGCGGGAGATCGAACACCGGGGAGCTGTTTTTT
cdr3_aa: CASSPRTSGRSNTGELFF

j_call: TRBJ2-5
d_call: -
v_call: TRBV18
clone_size: -
cdr3_nt: TGTGCCAGCTCACCTTTTTCCACAGAGACCCAGTACTTC
cdr3_aa: CASSPFSTETQYF

j_call: TRBJ1-3
d_call: TRBD1
v_call: TRBV18
clone_size: -
cdr3_nt: TGTGCCAGCTCACCAGGACAGGGCAGATGGAACACCATATATTTT
cdr3_aa: CASSPGQGRWNTIYF

j_call: TRBJ1-2
d_call: -
v_call: TRBV7-3
clone_size: -
cdr3_nt: TGTGCCAGCAGTCGAACCAGGGAAGATGGCTACACCTTC
cdr3_aa: CASSRTREDGYTF

j_call: TRBJ2-1
d_call: TRBD2
v_call: TRBV6-1
clone_size: few
cdr3_nt: TGTGCCAGCGGTAGCGGGAGGACGCTTAGCAATGAGCAGTTCTTC
cdr3_aa: CASGSGRTLSNEQFF

j_call: TRBJ1-5
d_call: -
v_call: TRBV28
clone_size: -
cdr3_nt: TGTGCCAGCAATTTCTTCAGGGATAGCAATCAGCCCCAGCATTTT
cdr3_aa: CASNFFRDSNQPQHF

j_call: TRBJ1-2
d_call: -
v_call: TRBV5-4
clone_size: once
cdr3_nt: TGTGCCAGCAGCCCTGACAGCCCCTCGGCCTATGGCTACACCTTC
cdr3_aa: CASSPDSPSAYGYTF

j_call: TRBJ1-2
d_call: -
v_call: TRBV18
clone_size: once
cdr3_nt: TGTGCCAGCTCGCCTTGGGCGGTGGATGGCTACACCTTC
cdr3_aa: CASSPWAVDGYTF

j_call: TRBJ2-1
d_call: -
v_call: TRBV6-1
clone_size: -
cdr3_nt: TGTGCCAGCGCCTTTTACAATGAGCAGTTCTTC
cdr3_aa: CASAFYNEQFF

j_call: TRBJ2-3
d_call: -
v_call: TRBV7-2
clone_size: -
cdr3_nt: TGTGCCAGCAGCTTAAAGGCGACTTTCCCTCAGGATACGCAGTATTTT
cdr3_aa: CASSLKATFPQDTQYF

j_call: TRBJ1-4
d_call: TRBD1
v_call: TRBV12-5
clone_size: few
cdr3_nt: TGTGCTAGTGGTTTGGTACCGAGACAGGGGGCGCTGAACGAAAAACTGTTTTTT
cdr3_aa: CASGLVPRQGALNEKLFF

j_call: TRBJ2-3
d_call: -
v_call: TRBV7-9
clone_size: -
cdr3_nt: TGTGCCAGCAGCCCTGGGGGCACAGATACGCAGTATTTT
cdr3_aa: CASSPGGTDTQYF

j_call: TRBJ2-3
d_call: -
v_call: TRBV9
clone_size: -
cdr3_nt: TGTGCCAGCAGCGTAGGTGGGGGTCATACAGATACGCAGTATTTT
cdr3_aa: CASSVGGGHTDTQYF